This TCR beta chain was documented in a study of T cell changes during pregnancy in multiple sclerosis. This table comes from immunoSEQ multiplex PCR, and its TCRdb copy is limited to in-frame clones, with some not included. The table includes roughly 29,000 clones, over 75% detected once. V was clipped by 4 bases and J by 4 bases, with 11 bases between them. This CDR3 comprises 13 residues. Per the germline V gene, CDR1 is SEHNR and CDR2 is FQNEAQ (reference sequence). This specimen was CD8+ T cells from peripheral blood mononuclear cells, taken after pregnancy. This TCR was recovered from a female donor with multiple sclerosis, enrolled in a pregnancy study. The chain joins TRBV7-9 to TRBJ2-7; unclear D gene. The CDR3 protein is CASSSRTKYEQYF. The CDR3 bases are TGTGCCAGCAGCTCCAGAACTAAATACGAGCAGTACTTC.